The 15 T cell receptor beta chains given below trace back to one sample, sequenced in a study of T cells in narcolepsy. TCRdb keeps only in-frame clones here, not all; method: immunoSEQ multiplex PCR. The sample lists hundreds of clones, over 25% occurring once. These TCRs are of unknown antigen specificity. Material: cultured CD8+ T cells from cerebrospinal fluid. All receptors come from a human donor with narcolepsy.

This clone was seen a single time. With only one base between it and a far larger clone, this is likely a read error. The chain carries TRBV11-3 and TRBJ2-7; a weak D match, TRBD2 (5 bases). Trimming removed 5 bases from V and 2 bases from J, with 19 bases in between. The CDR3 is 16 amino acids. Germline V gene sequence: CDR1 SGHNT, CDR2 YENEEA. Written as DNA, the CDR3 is TGTGCCAGCAGCCTCACTACAGCGGATCCTCCCTACGAGCAGTACTTC. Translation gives CASSLTTADPPYEQYF.

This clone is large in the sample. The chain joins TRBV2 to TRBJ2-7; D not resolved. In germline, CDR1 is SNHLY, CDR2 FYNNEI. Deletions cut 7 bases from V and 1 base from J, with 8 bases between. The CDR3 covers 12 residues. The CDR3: CASNWESYEQYF. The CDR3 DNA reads TGTGCCAGCAATTGGGAATCCTACGAGCAGTACTTC.

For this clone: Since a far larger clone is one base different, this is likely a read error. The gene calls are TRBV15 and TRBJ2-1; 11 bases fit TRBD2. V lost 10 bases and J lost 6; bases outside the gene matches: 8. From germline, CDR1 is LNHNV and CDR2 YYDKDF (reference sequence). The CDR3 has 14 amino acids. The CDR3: CASRGTSGLNEQFF. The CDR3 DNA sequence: TGTGCCAGCAGGGGGACTAGCGGTCTCAATGAGCAGTTCTTC.

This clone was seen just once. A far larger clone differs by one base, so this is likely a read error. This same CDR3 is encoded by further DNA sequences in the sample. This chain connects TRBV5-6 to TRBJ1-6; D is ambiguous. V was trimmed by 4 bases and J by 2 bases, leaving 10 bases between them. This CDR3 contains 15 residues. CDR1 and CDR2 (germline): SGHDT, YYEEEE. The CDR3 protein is CASSLGVPYNSPLHF. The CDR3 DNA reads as TGTGCCAGCAGCCTGGGAGTGCCCTATAATTCACCCCTCCACTTT.

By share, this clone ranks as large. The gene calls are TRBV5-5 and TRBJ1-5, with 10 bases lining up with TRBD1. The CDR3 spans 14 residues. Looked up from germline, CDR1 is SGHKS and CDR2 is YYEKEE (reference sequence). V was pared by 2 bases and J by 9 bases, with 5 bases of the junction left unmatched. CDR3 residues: CASSFGTGVPPQHF. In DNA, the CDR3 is TGTGCCAGCAGCTTTGGGACAGGGGTACCGCCCCAGCATTTT. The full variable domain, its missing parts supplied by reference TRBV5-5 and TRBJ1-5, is DAGVTQSPTHLIKTRGQQVTLRCSPISGHKSVSWYQQVLGQGPQFIFQYYEKEERGRGNFPDRFSARQFPNYSSELNVNALLLGDSALYLCASSFGTGVPPQHFGDGTRLSIL.

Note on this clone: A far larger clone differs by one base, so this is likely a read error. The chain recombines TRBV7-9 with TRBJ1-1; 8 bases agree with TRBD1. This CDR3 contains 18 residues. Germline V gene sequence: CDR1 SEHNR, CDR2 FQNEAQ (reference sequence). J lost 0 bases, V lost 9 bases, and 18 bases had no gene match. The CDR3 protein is CARSRTMGEQGVNTEAFF. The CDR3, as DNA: TGTGCCAGGAGCCGAACGATGGGAGAACAGGGGGTGAACACTGAAGCTTTCTTT.

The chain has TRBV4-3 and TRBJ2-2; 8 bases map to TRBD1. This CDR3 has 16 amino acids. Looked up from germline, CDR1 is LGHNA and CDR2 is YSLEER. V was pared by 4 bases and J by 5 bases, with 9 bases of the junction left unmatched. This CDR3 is CASSPRAGGFTGELFF. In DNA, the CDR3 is TGCGCCAGCAGCCCTCGGGCAGGGGGCTTTACCGGGGAGCTGTTTTTT.

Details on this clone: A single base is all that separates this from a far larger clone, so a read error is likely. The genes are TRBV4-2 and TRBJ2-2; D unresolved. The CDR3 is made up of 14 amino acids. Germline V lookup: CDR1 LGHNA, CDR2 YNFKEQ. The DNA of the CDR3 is TGTGGCAGCAGCGAAGGGTTGAACACCGGGGAGCTGTTTTTT. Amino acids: CGSSEGLNTGELFF.

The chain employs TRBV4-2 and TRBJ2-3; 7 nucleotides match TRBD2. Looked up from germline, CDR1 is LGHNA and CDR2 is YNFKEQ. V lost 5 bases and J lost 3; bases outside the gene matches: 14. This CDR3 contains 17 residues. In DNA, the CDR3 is TGTGCCAGCAGCTTGGCCGGGGGGAGAAGGGGAACAGATACGCAGTATTTT. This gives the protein CASSLAGGRRGTDTQYF.

CDR3 nucleotide sequence: TGTGCCAGCAGCTTGGGGCTAGCGGGAGATTCAGGATACGAGCAGTACTTC. It codes for CASSLGLAGDSGYEQYF. V usage is TRBV7-9 and J usage is TRBJ2-7, with 10 positions matching TRBD2. Trimming removed 3 bases from V and 4 bases from J; junction bases left unmatched: 12. Germline assignment: CDR1 SEHNR and CDR2 FQNEAQ (reference sequence). This CDR3 is built from 17 residues.

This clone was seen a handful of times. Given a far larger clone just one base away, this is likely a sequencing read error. The CDR3 nucleotides are TGTGCCATCAGTGAAGGTGCCGGGGACGAGCTGTACTTC. Translation gives CAISEGAGDELYF. V gene TRBV10-3 combines with J gene TRBJ2-7; the D call may be TRBD1 or TRBD2 (5 bases each). Per germline, CDR1 ENHRY and CDR2 SYGVKD. This CDR3 is 13 amino acids long.

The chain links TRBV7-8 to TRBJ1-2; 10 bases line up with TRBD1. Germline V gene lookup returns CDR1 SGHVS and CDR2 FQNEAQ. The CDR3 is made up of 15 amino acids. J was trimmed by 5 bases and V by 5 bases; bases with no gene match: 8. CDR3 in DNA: TGTGCCAGCAGCACAGACAGGGGGCCGGCATATGGCTACACCTTC. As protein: CASSTDRGPAYGYTF.

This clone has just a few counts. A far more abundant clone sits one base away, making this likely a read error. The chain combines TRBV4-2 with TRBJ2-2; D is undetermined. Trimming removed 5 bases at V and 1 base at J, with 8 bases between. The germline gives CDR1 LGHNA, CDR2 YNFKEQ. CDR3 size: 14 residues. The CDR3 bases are TGTGCCAGCAGCGTAGGGTTGAACACCGGGGAGCTGTTTTTT. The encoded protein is CASSVGLNTGELFF.

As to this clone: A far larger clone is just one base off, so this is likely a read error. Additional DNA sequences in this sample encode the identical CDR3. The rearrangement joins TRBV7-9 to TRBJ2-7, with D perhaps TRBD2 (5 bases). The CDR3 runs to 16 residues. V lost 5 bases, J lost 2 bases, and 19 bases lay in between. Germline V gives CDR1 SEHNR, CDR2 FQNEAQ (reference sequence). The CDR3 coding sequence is TGTGCCAGCAGCCTCACTACAGCGGATCCTCCCTACGAGCAGTACTTC. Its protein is CASSLTTADPPYEQYF.

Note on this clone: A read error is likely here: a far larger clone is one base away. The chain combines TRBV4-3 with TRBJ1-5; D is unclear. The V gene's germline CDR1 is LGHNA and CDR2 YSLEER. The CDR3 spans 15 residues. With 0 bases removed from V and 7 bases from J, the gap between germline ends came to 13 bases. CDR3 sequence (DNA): TGCGCCAGCAGCCAAGATCGTTGGGTCGGGCAGCCCCAGCATTTT. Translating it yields CASSQDRWVGQPQHF.